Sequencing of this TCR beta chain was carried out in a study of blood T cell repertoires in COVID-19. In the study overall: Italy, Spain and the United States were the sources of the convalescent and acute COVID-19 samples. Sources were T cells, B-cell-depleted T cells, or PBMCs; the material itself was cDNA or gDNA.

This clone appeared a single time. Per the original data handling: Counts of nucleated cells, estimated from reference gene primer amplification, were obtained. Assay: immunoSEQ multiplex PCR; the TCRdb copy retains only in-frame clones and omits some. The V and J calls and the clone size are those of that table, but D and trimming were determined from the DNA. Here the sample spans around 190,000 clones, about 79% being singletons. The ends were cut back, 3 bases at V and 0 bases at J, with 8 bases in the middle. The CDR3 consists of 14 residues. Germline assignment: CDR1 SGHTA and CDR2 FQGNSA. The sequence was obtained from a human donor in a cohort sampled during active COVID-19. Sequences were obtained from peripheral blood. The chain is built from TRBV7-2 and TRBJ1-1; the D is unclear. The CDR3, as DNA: TGTGCCAGCAGCTTGGGCCTTATGAACACTGAAGCTTTCTTT. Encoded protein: CASSLGLMNTEAFF. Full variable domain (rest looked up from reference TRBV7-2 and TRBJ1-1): GAGVSQSPSNKVTEKGKDVELRCDPISGHTALYWYRQSLGQGLEFLIYFQGNSAPDKSGLPSDRFSAERTGGSVSTLTIQRTQQEDSAVYLCASSLGLMNTEAFFGQGTRLTVV.